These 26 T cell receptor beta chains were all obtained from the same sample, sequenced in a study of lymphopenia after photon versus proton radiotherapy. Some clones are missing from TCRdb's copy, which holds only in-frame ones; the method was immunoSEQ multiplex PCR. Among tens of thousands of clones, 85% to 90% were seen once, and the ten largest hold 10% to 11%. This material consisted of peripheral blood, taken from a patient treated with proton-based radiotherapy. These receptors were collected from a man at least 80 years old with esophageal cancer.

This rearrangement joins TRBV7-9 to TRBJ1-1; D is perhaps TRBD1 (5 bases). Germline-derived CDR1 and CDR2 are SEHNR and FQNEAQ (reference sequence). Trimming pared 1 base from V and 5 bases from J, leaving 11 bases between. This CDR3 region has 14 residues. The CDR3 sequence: CASSLVREGTEAFF. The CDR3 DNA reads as TGTGCCAGCAGCTTAGTCAGGGAGGGAACTGAAGCTTTCTTT.

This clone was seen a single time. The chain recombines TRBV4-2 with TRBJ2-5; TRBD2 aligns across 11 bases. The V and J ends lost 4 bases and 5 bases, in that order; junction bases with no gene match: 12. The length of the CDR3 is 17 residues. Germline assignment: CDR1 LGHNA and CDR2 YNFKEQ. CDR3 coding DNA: TGTGCCAGCAGCCCGACTACGGTAGCGGGGGGGGTCGAGACCCAGTACTTC. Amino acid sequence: CASSPTTVAGGVETQYF.

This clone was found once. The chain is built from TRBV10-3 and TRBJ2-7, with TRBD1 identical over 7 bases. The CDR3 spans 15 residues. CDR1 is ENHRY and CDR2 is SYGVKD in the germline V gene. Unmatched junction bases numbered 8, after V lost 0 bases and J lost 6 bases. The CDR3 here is CAISESLQQGSEQYF. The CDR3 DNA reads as TGTGCCATCAGTGAGTCATTACAACAGGGGAGCGAGCAGTACTTC.

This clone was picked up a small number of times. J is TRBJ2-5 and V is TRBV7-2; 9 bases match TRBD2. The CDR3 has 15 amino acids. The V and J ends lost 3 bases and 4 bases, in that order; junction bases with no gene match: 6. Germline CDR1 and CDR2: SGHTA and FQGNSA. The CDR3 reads CASSFQRGAGETQYF. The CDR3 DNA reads TGTGCCAGCAGCTTCCAGCGGGGGGCGGGAGAGACCCAGTACTTC.

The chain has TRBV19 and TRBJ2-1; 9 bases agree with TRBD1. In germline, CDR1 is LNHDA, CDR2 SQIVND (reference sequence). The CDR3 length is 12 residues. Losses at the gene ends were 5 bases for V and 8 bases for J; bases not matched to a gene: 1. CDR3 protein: CASSGQGYEQFF. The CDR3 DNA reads TGTGCCAGTAGTGGACAGGGGTATGAGCAGTTCTTC.

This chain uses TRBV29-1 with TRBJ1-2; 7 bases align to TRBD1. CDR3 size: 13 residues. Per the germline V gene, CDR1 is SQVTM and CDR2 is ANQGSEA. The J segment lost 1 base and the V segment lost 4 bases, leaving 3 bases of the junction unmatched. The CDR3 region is CSVGQGFNYGYTF. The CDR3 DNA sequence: TGCAGCGTTGGACAGGGTTTTAACTATGGCTACACCTTC.

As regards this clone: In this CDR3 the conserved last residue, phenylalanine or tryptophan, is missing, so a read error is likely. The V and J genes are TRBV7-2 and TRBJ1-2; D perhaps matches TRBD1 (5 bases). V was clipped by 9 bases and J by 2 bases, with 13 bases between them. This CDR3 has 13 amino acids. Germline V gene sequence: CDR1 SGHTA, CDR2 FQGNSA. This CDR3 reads CASRRDGNYGYTL. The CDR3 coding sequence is TGTGCCAGTCGTCGGGACGGCAACTATGGCTACACCCTC.

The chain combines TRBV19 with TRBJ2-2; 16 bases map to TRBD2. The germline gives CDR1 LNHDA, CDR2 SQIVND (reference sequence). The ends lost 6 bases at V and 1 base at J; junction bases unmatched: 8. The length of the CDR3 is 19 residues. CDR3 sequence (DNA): TGTGCCAGTAGCCGGGGACTAGCGGGAGGGACTTTGAACACCGGGGAGCTGTTTTTT. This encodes CASSRGLAGGTLNTGELFF.

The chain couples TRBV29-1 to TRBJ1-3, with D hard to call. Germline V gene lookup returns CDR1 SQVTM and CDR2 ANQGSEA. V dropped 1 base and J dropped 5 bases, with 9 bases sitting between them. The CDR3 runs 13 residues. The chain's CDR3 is CSVEGWGRNTIYF. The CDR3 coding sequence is TGCAGCGTTGAAGGCTGGGGTCGAAACACCATATATTTT.

CDR3 DNA: TGTGCCAGCAGCTTCGTAGTAGTCTACAATGAGCAGTTCTTC. It yields the protein CASSFVVVYNEQFF. This rearrangement joins TRBV13 to TRBJ2-1; D is unresolved. V shed 3 bases and J shed 3 bases, with 9 bases lying between them. The CDR3 contains 14 residues. CDR1 is PRHDT, CDR2 FYEKMQ, per germline (reference sequence).

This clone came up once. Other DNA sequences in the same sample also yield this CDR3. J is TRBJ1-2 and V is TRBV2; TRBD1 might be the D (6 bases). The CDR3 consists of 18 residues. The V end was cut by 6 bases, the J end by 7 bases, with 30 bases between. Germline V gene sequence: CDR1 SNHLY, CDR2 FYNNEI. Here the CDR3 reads CASSSTISSDRVSIGYTF. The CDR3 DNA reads TGTGCCAGCAGCTCCACAATCTCTTCGGACAGAGTCTCTATTGGCTACACCTTC. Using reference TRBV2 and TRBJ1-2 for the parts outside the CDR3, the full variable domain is EPEVTQTPSHQVTQMGQEVILRCVPISNHLYFYWYRQILGQKVEFLVSFYNNEISEKSEIFDDQFSVERPDGSNFTLKIRSTKLEDSAMYFCASSSTISSDRVSIGYTFGSGTRLTVV.

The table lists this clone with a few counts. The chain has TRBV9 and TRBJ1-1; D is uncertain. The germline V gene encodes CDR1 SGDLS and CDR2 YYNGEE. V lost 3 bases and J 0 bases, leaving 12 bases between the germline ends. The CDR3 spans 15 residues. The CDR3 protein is CASSADGDMNTEAFF. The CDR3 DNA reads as TGTGCCAGCAGCGCGGACGGAGATATGAACACTGAAGCTTTCTTT.

The CDR3 protein is CASSYSRDNYGYTF. The CDR3 coding sequence is TGTGCCAGCAGTTACTCGCGGGACAACTATGGCTACACCTTC. The chain uses TRBV6-5 and TRBJ1-2; a weak D match, TRBD1 (5 bases). The CDR3 is made up of 14 amino acids. V lost 0 bases to trimming and J lost 2 bases, with 7 bases between them. Looked up from germline, CDR1 is MNHEY and CDR2 is SVGAGI.

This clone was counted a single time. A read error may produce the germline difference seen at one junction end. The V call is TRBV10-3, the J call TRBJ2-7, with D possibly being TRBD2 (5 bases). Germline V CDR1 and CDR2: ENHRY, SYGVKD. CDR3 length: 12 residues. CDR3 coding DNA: TGTACCATCAGTGGTAACGGGGACGAGCAGTACTTC. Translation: CTISGNGDEQYF.

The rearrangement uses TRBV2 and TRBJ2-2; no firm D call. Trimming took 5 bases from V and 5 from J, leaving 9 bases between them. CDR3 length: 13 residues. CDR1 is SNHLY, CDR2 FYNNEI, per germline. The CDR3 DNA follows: TGTGCCAGCAGTCTCAGACCTACCGGGGAGCTGTTTTTT. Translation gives CASSLRPTGELFF.

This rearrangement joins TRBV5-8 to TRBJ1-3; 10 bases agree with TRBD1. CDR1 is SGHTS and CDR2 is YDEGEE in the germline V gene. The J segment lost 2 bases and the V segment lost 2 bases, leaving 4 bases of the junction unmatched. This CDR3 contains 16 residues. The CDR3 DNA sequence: TGTGCCAGCAGCTTCAGACAGGGGGCCGCTGGAAACACCATATATTTT. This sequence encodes CASSFRQGAAGNTIYF.

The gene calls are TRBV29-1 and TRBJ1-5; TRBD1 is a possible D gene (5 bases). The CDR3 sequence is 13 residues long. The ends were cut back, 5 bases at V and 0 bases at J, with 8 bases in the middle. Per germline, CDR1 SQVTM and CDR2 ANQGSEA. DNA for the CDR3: TGCAGCGTTACACAGGATAGCAATCAGCCCCAGCATTTT. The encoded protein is CSVTQDSNQPQHF.

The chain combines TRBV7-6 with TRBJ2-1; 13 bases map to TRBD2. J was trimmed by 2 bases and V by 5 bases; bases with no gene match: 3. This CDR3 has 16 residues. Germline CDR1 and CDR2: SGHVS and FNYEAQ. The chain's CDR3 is CASSLGTSGTYNEQFF. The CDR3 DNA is TGTGCCAGCAGCCTAGGGACTAGCGGGACCTACAATGAGCAGTTCTTC.

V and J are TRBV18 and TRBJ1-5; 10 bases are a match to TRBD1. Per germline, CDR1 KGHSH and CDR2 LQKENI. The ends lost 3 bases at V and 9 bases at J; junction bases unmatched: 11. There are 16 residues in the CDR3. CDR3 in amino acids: CASSPPGTGVMGPQHF. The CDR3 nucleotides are TGTGCCAGCTCACCGCCCGGGACAGGGGTCATGGGGCCCCAGCATTTT.

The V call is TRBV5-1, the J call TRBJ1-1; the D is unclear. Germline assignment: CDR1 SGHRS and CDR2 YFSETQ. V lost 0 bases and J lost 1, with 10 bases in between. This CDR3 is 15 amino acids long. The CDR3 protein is CASSLDYGRNTEAFF. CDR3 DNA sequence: TGCGCCAGCAGCTTGGATTACGGTAGGAACACTGAAGCTTTCTTT.

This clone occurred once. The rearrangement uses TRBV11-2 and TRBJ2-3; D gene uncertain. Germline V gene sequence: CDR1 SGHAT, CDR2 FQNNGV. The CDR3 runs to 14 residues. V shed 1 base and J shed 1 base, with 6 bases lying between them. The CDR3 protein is CASSLVRGTDTQYF. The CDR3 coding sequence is TGTGCCAGCAGCTTAGTGCGCGGCACAGATACGCAGTATTTT. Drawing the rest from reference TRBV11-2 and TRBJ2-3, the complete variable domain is EAGVAQSPRYKIIEKRQSVAFWCNPISGHATLYWYQQILGQGPKLLIQFQNNGVVDDSQLPKDRFSAERLKGVDSTLKIQPAKLEDSAVYLCASSLVRGTDTQYFGPGTRLTVL.

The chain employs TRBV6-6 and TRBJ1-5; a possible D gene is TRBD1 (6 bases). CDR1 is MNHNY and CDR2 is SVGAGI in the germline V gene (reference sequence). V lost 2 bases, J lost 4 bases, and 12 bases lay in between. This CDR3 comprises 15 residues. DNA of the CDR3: TGTGCCAGCAGTTACGAAGGGGGACGGAATCAGCCCCAGCATTTT. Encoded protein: CASSYEGGRNQPQHF.

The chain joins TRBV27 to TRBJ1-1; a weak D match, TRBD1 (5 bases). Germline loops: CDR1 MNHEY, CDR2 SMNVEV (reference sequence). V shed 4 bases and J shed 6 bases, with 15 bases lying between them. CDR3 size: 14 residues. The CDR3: CASSYGGARPEAFF. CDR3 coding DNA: TGTGCCAGCAGTTATGGAGGGGCGAGGCCTGAAGCTTTCTTT.

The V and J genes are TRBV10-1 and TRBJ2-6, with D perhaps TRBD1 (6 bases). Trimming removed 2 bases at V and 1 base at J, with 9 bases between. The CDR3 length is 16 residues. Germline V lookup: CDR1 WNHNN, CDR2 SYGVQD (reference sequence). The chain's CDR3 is CASSEGGTSGANVLTF. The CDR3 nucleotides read TGCGCCAGCAGTGAGGGTGGGACATCTGGGGCCAACGTCCTGACTTTC.

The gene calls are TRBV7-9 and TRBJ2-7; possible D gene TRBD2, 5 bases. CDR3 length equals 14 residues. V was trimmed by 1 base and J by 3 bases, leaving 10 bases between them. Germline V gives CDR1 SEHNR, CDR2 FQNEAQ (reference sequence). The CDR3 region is CASSLGAERYEQYF. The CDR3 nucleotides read TGTGCCAGCAGCTTAGGAGCGGAGCGCTACGAGCAGTACTTC.

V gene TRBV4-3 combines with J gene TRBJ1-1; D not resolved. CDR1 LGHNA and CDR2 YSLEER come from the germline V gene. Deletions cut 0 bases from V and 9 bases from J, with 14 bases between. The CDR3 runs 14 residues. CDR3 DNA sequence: TGCGCCAGCAGCCAAGATCTCCGGACGGGGAAAGCTTTCTTT. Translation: CASSQDLRTGKAFF.